A selection of T cell receptor beta chains follows, all from one sample in a study of blood T cell repertoires in COVID-19. Measured with immunoSEQ multiplex PCR; TCRdb has only the in-frame clones, and not every one. The top ten clones hold approximately 2% of a sample with roughly 26,000 clones, about 92% of them seen once. Sample: peripheral blood. Source of these receptors: a human donor in a cohort sampled during active COVID-19. CDR3s include the opening cysteine and the closing phenylalanine or tryptophan. The D gene is left open where the match is weak. Clone size is shown for a subset of rows, as once, few, many or a class of expanded clone.

clone size: NA; D gene: TRBD1; J gene: TRBJ2-3; V gene: TRBV24-1; CDR3 DNA: TGTGCCACCAGTGATCCAGGGGGCTCGACAGATACGCAGTATTTT; CDR3 protein: CATSDPGGSTDTQYF
clone size: once; D gene: NA; J gene: TRBJ1-1; V gene: TRBV12-3/TRBV12-4; CDR3 DNA: TGTGCCAGCACGCCGCGGGGGAACACTGAAGCTTTCTTT; CDR3 protein: CASTPRGNTEAFF
clone size: NA; D gene: TRBD1; J gene: TRBJ2-3; V gene: TRBV3-1/TRBV3-2; CDR3 DNA: TGTGCCAGCAGCTTTTTGGCAGGGGGTAAGGCAGATACGCAGTATTTT; CDR3 protein: CASSFLAGGKADTQYF
clone size: NA; D gene: NA; J gene: TRBJ2-2; V gene: TRBV5-1; CDR3 DNA: TGCGCCAGCAGCTTGGCTCCTACCCGGGGGGCGTCGGGAACCGGGGAGCTGTTTTTT; CDR3 protein: CASSLAPTRGASGTGELFF
clone size: NA; D gene: TRBD1; J gene: TRBJ1-1; V gene: TRBV6-5; CDR3 DNA: TGTGCCAGCAGTCCGGGACAGGCTAACACTGAAGCTTTCTTT; CDR3 protein: CASSPGQANTEAFF
clone size: NA; D gene: TRBD2; J gene: TRBJ2-1; V gene: TRBV30; CDR3 DNA: TGTGCCTGGAGTGAAAGCGGGGGGCTTTCAAATGAGCAGTTCTTC; CDR3 protein: CAWSESGGLSNEQFF
clone size: few; D gene: NA; J gene: TRBJ2-3; V gene: TRBV6-5; CDR3 DNA: TGTGCCAGCAGTCCAGGGTTGAGCACAGATACGCAGTATTTT; CDR3 protein: CASSPGLSTDTQYF
clone size: NA; D gene: NA; J gene: TRBJ2-5; V gene: TRBV6-5; CDR3 DNA: TGTGCCAGCAGTTACTCAACAGAACAAGAGACCCAGTACTTC; CDR3 protein: CASSYSTEQETQYF
clone size: NA; D gene: NA; J gene: TRBJ2-2; V gene: TRBV7-8; CDR3 DNA: TGTGCCAGCAGCTCCACCGGGGGGCGCAGAATATCCGGGGAGCTGTTTTTT; CDR3 protein: CASSSTGGRRISGELFF
clone size: once; D gene: NA; J gene: TRBJ2-7; V gene: TRBV19; CDR3 DNA: TGTGCCAGTAGCGCCCAGAGGTCCTACGAGCAGTACTTC; CDR3 protein: CASSAQRSYEQYF
clone size: NA; D gene: NA; J gene: TRBJ1-2; V gene: TRBV12-3/TRBV12-4; CDR3 DNA: TGTGCCAGCAGTGAGACAGCCAACTATGGCTACACCTTC; CDR3 protein: CASSETANYGYTF
clone size: NA; D gene: NA; J gene: TRBJ2-1; V gene: TRBV6-5; CDR3 DNA: TGTGCCAGCATGAAGTTCACCTCAACAAACAATGAGCAGTTCTTC; CDR3 protein: CASMKFTSTNNEQFF
clone size: NA; D gene: NA; J gene: TRBJ1-3; V gene: TRBV5-1; CDR3 DNA: TGCGCCAGCAGCTCAAGCGACAGCTCTGGAAACACCATATATTTT; CDR3 protein: CASSSSDSSGNTIYF
clone size: once; D gene: NA; J gene: TRBJ1-3; V gene: TRBV6-1; CDR3 DNA: TGTGCCAGCAGTGAATGGGCAGGGGCGAACTCTGGAAACACCATATATTTT; CDR3 protein: CASSEWAGANSGNTIYF
clone size: NA; D gene: TRBD1; J gene: TRBJ1-1; V gene: TRBV27; CDR3 DNA: TGTGCCAGCAGTTCGGGACAGGGGGGAGGATCCACTGAAGCTTTCTTT; CDR3 protein: CASSSGQGGGSTEAFF
clone size: NA; D gene: TRBD2; J gene: TRBJ2-7; V gene: TRBV6-5; CDR3 DNA: TGTGCCAGCAGCCGAGGGACTAGCGGAGCCAACGAGCAGTACTTC; CDR3 protein: CASSRGTSGANEQYF
clone size: NA; D gene: NA; J gene: TRBJ1-1; V gene: TRBV5-6; CDR3 DNA: TGTGCCAGCAGCTTGGCCCGCGGACAGCGCACCTCGAACACTGAAGCTTTCTTT; CDR3 protein: CASSLARGQRTSNTEAFF
clone size: NA; D gene: NA; J gene: TRBJ2-1; V gene: TRBV3-1/TRBV3-2; CDR3 DNA: TGTGCCAGCAGCCAAGGCGGAAAAACCTACAATGAGCAGTTCTTC; CDR3 protein: CASSQGGKTYNEQFF
clone size: NA; D gene: NA; J gene: TRBJ1-1; V gene: TRBV6-5; CDR3 DNA: TGTGCCAGCAGATCAGCAGGTGAAGCTTTCTTT; CDR3 protein: CASRSAGEAFF
clone size: NA; D gene: TRBD1; J gene: TRBJ1-5; V gene: TRBV15; CDR3 DNA: TGTGCAACAACCTCCGGGACAGGGGCAAATCAGCCCCAGCATTTT; CDR3 protein: CATTSGTGANQPQHF
clone size: NA; D gene: NA; J gene: TRBJ1-1; V gene: TRBV11-2; CDR3 DNA: TGTGCCAGCAGCTTACTCGCCGGGGGGATGAACACTGAAGCTTTCTTT; CDR3 protein: CASSLLAGGMNTEAFF
clone size: NA; D gene: NA; J gene: TRBJ1-2; V gene: TRBV2; CDR3 DNA: TGTGCCCGGCATTCCGGTGGGGGGGCCCTACGGGGCACCTTC; CDR3 protein: CARHSGGGALRGTF
clone size: few; D gene: TRBD1; J gene: TRBJ1-6; V gene: TRBV11-2; CDR3 DNA: TGTGCCAGCAGCTTAGCCGGGACAGTAAATTCACCCCTCCACTTT; CDR3 protein: CASSLAGTVNSPLHF
clone size: NA; D gene: TRBD2; J gene: TRBJ2-7; V gene: TRBV6-5; CDR3 DNA: TGTGCCAGCAGTACGGGGGGATACGAGCAGTACTTC; CDR3 protein: CASSTGGYEQYF
clone size: NA; D gene: NA; J gene: TRBJ2-7; V gene: TRBV6-1; CDR3 DNA: TGTGCCAGCAGTGAAGTTCTAGCTGCCGAGCAGTACTTC; CDR3 protein: CASSEVLAAEQYF
clone size: NA; D gene: TRBD1; J gene: TRBJ2-3; V gene: TRBV5-1; CDR3 DNA: TGCGCCAGCAGCTTTCGACAGGGAACAGATACGCAGTATTTT; CDR3 protein: CASSFRQGTDTQYF
clone size: NA; D gene: TRBD1; J gene: TRBJ2-7; V gene: TRBV28; CDR3 DNA: TGTGCCAGCAGTTCGACAGGGTGGTCCTACGAGCAGTACTTC; CDR3 protein: CASSSTGWSYEQYF
clone size: once; D gene: NA; J gene: TRBJ1-5; V gene: TRBV11-3; CDR3 DNA: TGTGCCAGCAGCCTAACAGGGATCAATCAGCCCCAGCATTTT; CDR3 protein: CASSLTGINQPQHF
clone size: NA; D gene: TRBD1; J gene: TRBJ1-2; V gene: TRBV30; CDR3 DNA: TGTGCCTGGAGTGCCGAGGGACAGGGGGCGATTGGTGGCTACACCTTC; CDR3 protein: CAWSAEGQGAIGGYTF
clone size: NA; D gene: TRBD2; J gene: TRBJ2-5; V gene: TRBV3-1/TRBV3-2; CDR3 DNA: TGTGCCAGCAGCCTGGGACTAGCGGGAGGGCAAGAGACCCAGTACTTC; CDR3 protein: CASSLGLAGGQETQYF
clone size: once; D gene: TRBD1; J gene: TRBJ2-7; V gene: TRBV7-2; CDR3 DNA: TGTGCCAGCGGCTCAACAGGGGGCGGGTACGAGCAGTACTTC; CDR3 protein: CASGSTGGGYEQYF
clone size: NA; D gene: TRBD2; J gene: TRBJ2-1; V gene: TRBV28; CDR3 DNA: TGTGCCAGCAGACGTGGACTAGCGGGGGGGCTAGAGTTCTTC; CDR3 protein: CASRRGLAGGLEFF
clone size: NA; D gene: NA; J gene: TRBJ2-5; V gene: TRBV6-1; CDR3 DNA: TGTGCCAGCAGTGAAAATTCAGGGTACCAAGAGACCCAGTACTTC; CDR3 protein: CASSENSGYQETQYF
clone size: NA; D gene: NA; J gene: TRBJ1-1; V gene: TRBV5-1; CDR3 DNA: TGCGCCAGCAGCTTGGATGTAGTGAACACTGAAGCTTTCTTT; CDR3 protein: CASSLDVVNTEAFF
clone size: NA; D gene: TRBD1; J gene: TRBJ1-3; V gene: TRBV6-5; CDR3 DNA: TGTGCCAGCAGTTACTCAGGGGGCAGTGCTGGAAACACCATATATTTT; CDR3 protein: CASSYSGGSAGNTIYF
clone size: NA; D gene: TRBD2; J gene: TRBJ2-5; V gene: TRBV5-4; CDR3 DNA: TGTGCCAGCAGCTTGCGGGGGGTTCAAGAGACCCAGTACTTC; CDR3 protein: CASSLRGVQETQYF
clone size: NA; D gene: TRBD2; J gene: TRBJ2-1; V gene: TRBV7-8; CDR3 DNA: TGTGCCAGCAGCTCAAAGGGGGGACTAGCGGGCTACAATGAGCAGTTCTTC; CDR3 protein: CASSSKGGLAGYNEQFF
clone size: once; D gene: NA; J gene: TRBJ2-4; V gene: TRBV5-4; CDR3 DNA: TGTGCCAGCAGCCAAGATCCGGGATCGGAAAACATTCAGTACTTC; CDR3 protein: CASSQDPGSENIQYF
clone size: NA; D gene: TRBD2; J gene: TRBJ2-1; V gene: TRBV7-2; CDR3 DNA: TGTGCCAGCAGCTTAGTATATGGTAGCGGGGGCCAATACAATGAGCAGTTCTTC; CDR3 protein: CASSLVYGSGGQYNEQFF
clone size: NA; D gene: TRBD1; J gene: TRBJ2-4; V gene: TRBV29-1; CDR3 DNA: TGCAGCGTTGATACTGGAGACAGGGCAAGGATGGACATTCAGTACTTC; CDR3 protein: CSVDTGDRARMDIQYF
clone size: NA; D gene: TRBD2; J gene: TRBJ2-1; V gene: TRBV7-2; CDR3 DNA: TGTGCCAGCAGCTCCCGCCGACTAGCTCCCAATGAGCAGTTCTTC; CDR3 protein: CASSSRRLAPNEQFF
clone size: NA; D gene: NA; J gene: TRBJ2-2; V gene: TRBV3-1/TRBV3-2; CDR3 DNA: TGTGCCAGCAGCCAAGCGGGTCCCGGGGAGCTGTTTTTT; CDR3 protein: CASSQAGPGELFF
clone size: once; D gene: NA; J gene: TRBJ2-7; V gene: TRBV11-3; CDR3 DNA: TGTGCCAGCAGCCCCCAACTTGGTGAGCAGTACTTC; CDR3 protein: CASSPQLGEQYF
clone size: NA; D gene: NA; J gene: TRBJ2-2; V gene: TRBV24-1; CDR3 DNA: TGTGCCACCAGTGATGTGTCACAGGGAGCCGGGGAGCTGTTTTTT; CDR3 protein: CATSDVSQGAGELFF
clone size: NA; D gene: NA; J gene: TRBJ1-4; V gene: TRBV28; CDR3 DNA: TGTGCCAGCAGTTTGTCTCAAACGAGTGAAAAACTGTTTTTT; CDR3 protein: CASSLSQTSEKLFF
clone size: NA; D gene: TRBD1; J gene: TRBJ2-1; V gene: TRBV9; CDR3 DNA: TGTGCCAGCAGCCCCCAGGACAGGGGTAAGAATGAGCAGTTCTTC; CDR3 protein: CASSPQDRGKNEQFF
clone size: NA; D gene: TRBD1; J gene: TRBJ1-5; V gene: TRBV19; CDR3 DNA: TGTGCCAGTAACGACAGGGCTGATCAGCCCCAGCATTTT; CDR3 protein: CASNDRADQPQHF
clone size: NA; D gene: TRBD2; J gene: TRBJ2-5; V gene: TRBV6-6; CDR3 DNA: TGTGCCAGCAGTTCCGGGACTATCCCCATCAAAGAGACCCAGTACTTC; CDR3 protein: CASSSGTIPIKETQYF
clone size: NA; D gene: TRBD1; J gene: TRBJ2-7; V gene: TRBV6-5; CDR3 DNA: TGTGCCAGCAGGGGCGACAGGGGTTACGACGAGCAGTACTTC; CDR3 protein: CASRGDRGYDEQYF
clone size: NA; D gene: TRBD1; J gene: TRBJ1-3; V gene: TRBV5-6; CDR3 DNA: TGTGCCAGCAGCTCCCGGGGACAGAGCTCTGGAAACACCATATATTTT; CDR3 protein: CASSSRGQSSGNTIYF
clone size: NA; D gene: NA; J gene: TRBJ2-2; V gene: TRBV7-7; CDR3 DNA: TGTGCTAGCAGCAAGGACGGAGGACGGACCGGGGAGCTGTTTTTT; CDR3 protein: CASSKDGGRTGELFF
clone size: NA; D gene: NA; J gene: TRBJ1-5; V gene: TRBV5-6; CDR3 DNA: TGTGCCAGCAGTTACAGGGACAGCAATCAGCCCCAGCATTTT; CDR3 protein: CASSYRDSNQPQHF
clone size: NA; D gene: TRBD1; J gene: TRBJ2-7; V gene: TRBV7-9; CDR3 DNA: TGTGCCAGCAGCTTAGGGGGACAGGCCCGCGAGCAGTACTTC; CDR3 protein: CASSLGGQAREQYF